The following is a T cell receptor (beta chain) sequence with its context. These data belong to a study of T cell responses to AZD1222 COVID-19 vaccine. Method: immunoSEQ multiplex PCR; TCRdb's copy keeps in-frame clones and lacks some. In the table there are 72,000 or so clones, about 85% of which are singletons. CDR3 length: 16 residues. Germline V lookup: CDR1 SGHRS, CDR2 YFSETQ. V was pared by 2 bases and J by 2 bases, with 9 bases of the junction left unmatched. The chain links TRBV5-1 to TRBJ2-7, with TRBD2 matching over 8 bases. This receptor was obtained from an adult in good health. The sequencing here drew on peripheral blood, taken on day 0 of AZD1222 vaccination. The CDR3 bases are TGCGCCAGCAGCTTCCTTGAGCGGGAGTGGACCTACGAGCAGTACTTC. Amino acids: CASSFLEREWTYEQYF.